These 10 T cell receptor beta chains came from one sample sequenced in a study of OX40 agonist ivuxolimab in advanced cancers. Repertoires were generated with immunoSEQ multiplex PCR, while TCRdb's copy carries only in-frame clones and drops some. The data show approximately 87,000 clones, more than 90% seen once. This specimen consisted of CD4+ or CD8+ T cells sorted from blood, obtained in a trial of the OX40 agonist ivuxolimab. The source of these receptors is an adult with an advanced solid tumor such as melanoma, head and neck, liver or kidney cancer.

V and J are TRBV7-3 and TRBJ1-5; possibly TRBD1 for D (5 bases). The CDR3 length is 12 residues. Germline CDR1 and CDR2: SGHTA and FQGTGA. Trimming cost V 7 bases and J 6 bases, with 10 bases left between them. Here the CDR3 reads CASTAGSQPQHF. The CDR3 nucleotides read TGTGCCAGCACCGCAGGGAGTCAGCCCCAGCATTTT.

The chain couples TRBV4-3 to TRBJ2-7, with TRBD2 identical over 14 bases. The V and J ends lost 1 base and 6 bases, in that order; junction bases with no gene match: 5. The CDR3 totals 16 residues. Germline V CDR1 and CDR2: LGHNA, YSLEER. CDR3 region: CASSQGAGTSGGEQYF. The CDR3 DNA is TGCGCCAGCAGCCAAGGCGCCGGGACTAGCGGGGGCGAGCAGTACTTC.

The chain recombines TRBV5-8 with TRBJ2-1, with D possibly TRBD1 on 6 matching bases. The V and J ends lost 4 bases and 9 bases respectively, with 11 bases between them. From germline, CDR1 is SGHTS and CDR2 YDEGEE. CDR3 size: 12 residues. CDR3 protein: CASSPEGGEQFF. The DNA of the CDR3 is TGTGCCAGCAGCCCGGAAGGGGGTGAGCAGTTCTTC.

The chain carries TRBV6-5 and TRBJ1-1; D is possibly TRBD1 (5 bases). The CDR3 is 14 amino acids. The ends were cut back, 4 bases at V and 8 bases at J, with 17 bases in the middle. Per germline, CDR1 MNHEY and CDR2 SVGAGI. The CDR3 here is CASSFYTDSLEAFF. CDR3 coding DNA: TGTGCCAGCAGTTTCTATACCGACAGCCTCGAAGCTTTCTTT.

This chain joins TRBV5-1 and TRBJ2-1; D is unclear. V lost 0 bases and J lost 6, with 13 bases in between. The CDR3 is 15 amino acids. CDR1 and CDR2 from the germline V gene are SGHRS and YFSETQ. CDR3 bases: TGCGCCAGCAGCTTGGTTTCTTCCAAAAGCAATGAGCAGTTCTTC. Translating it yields CASSLVSSKSNEQFF.

The DNA for the CDR3 is TGTGCCAGTAGTCCGCAGCGGGAGTGGCCAGATACGCAGTATTTT. This sequence encodes CASSPQREWPDTQYF. This chain uses TRBV19 with TRBJ2-3; 8 bases are a match to TRBD2. Germline values: CDR1 LNHDA, CDR2 SQIVND (reference sequence). The CDR3 sequence is 15 residues long. J gave up 4 bases and V 5 bases, and 8 bases lay outside the gene matches.

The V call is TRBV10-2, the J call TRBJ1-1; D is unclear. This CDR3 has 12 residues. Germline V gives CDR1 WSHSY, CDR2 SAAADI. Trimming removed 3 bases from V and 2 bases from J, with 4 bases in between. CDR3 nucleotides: TGCGCCAGCAGTGAAAGAAACACTGAAGCTTTCTTT. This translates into CASSERNTEAFF.

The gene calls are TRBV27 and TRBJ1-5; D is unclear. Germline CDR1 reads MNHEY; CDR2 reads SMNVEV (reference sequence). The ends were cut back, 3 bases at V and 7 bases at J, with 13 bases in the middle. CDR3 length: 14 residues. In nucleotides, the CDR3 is TGTGCCAGCAGTTTCCTAGGGATTGGGCAGCCCCAGCATTTT. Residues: CASSFLGIGQPQHF.

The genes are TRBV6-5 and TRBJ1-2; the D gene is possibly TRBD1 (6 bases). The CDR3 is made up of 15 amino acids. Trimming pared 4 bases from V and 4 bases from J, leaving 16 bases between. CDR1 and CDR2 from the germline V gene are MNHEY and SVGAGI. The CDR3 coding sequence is TGTGCCAGCAGTTCCCGGAAGGGGGTCACCTATGGCTACACCTTC. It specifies CASSSRKGVTYGYTF.

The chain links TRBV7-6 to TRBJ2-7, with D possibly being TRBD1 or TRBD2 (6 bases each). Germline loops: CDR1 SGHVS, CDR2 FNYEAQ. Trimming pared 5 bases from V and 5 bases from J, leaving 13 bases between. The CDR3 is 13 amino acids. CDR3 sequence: CASSPSGADEQYF. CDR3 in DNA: TGTGCCAGCAGCCCCTCGGGGGCTGACGAGCAGTACTTC.